Presented here are 14 T cell receptor beta chains from one specimen sequenced in a study of blood T cell repertoires in COVID-19. Assay used: immunoSEQ multiplex PCR; TCRdb lists only in-frame clones, some missing. The sample records about 400,000 clones, 88% being singletons. Sample: PBMCs or T cells enriched from blood (not recorded which). The receptors derive from a woman between 40 and 55 years old with acute COVID-19.

The V gene is TRBV6-5, the J gene TRBJ1-5; a weak D match, TRBD1 (5 bases). CDR1 is MNHEY and CDR2 is SVGAGI in the germline V gene. Trimming shortened V by 4 bases and J by 3 bases, and 13 bases separated the two germline ends. This CDR3 has 15 amino acids. The CDR3 DNA is TGTGCCAGCAGTTGGAGGGGCCTCTCCAATCAGCCCCAGCATTTT. Translating it yields CASSWRGLSNQPQHF.

Only one count was recorded for this clone. J is TRBJ1-6 and V is TRBV18; no definite D call. The CDR3 has 14 residues. Germline CDR1 KGHSH, CDR2 LQKENI. V shed 5 bases and J shed 8 bases, with 13 bases lying between them. The CDR3 sequence is CASSSREIDSPLHF. DNA of the CDR3: TGTGCCAGCTCATCCCGGGAAATCGATTCACCCCTCCACTTT.

The genes are TRBV7-8 and TRBJ1-3; D is perhaps TRBD1 (5 bases). The V gene lost 6 bases and the J gene lost 0 bases, with 9 bases spanning the gap. This CDR3 is 14 amino acids long. Germline lookup yields CDR1 SGHVS and CDR2 FQNEAQ. CDR3 in amino acids: CASRPGGSGNTIYF. CDR3 coding DNA: TGTGCCAGCAGGCCGGGGGGCTCTGGAAACACCATATATTTT.

The chain is built from TRBV18 and TRBJ2-3; 8 nucleotides line up with TRBD1. V lost 3 bases to trimming and J lost 0 bases; unmatched junction nucleotides: 8. The CDR3 loop spans 17 amino acids. Germline V gives CDR1 KGHSH, CDR2 LQKENI. The CDR3 is CASSPWQGARSTDTQYF. The CDR3 DNA sequence: TGTGCCAGCTCACCTTGGCAGGGGGCTCGAAGCACAGATACGCAGTATTTT.

The chain joins TRBV3-1 (or the pseudogene TRBV3-2) to TRBJ2-7; 9 bases line up with TRBD1. Germline V gene lookup returns CDR1 LGHDT and CDR2 YNNKEL (reference sequence). V was pared by 4 bases and J by 6 bases, with 10 bases of the junction left unmatched. This CDR3 region has 15 residues. CDR3 bases: TGTGCCAGCAGCCCACCCGGGACAGGGAGGGCCGAGCAGTACTTC. As protein: CASSPPGTGRAEQYF.

Turning to this clone: Other nucleotide sequences from this sample produce the same CDR3. The V gene is TRBV5-1, the J gene TRBJ1-3, with D unclear. CDR1 is SGHRS and CDR2 is YFSETQ in the germline V gene. V lost 0 bases and J lost 0, with 4 bases in between. This CDR3 contains 14 residues. The CDR3 nucleotides read TGCGCCAGCAGCTTGGGAGACTCTGGAAACACCATATATTTT. Amino acid sequence: CASSLGDSGNTIYF.

The chain joins TRBV4-1 to TRBJ2-1, with TRBD1 matching 8 bases. V gave up 0 bases and J gave up 8 bases; unmatched junction bases: 9. The CDR3 is made up of 16 amino acids. Germline values: CDR1 MGHRA, CDR2 YSYEKL. CDR3: CASSQDGETGVDEQFF. Written as DNA, the CDR3 is TGCGCCAGCAGCCAAGATGGCGAGACAGGGGTGGATGAGCAGTTCTTC.

The gene calls are TRBV9 and TRBJ1-1; D perhaps matches TRBD1 (6 bases). Trimming removed 4 bases from V and 7 bases from J, with 17 bases in between. The CDR3 length is 14 residues. Germline V CDR1 and CDR2: SGDLS, YYNGEE. CDR3 DNA: TGTGCCAGCAGCCGAGGTCAAGGGGGTCTTGAAGCTTTCTTT. It encodes CASSRGQGGLEAFF.

This chain joins TRBV5-4 and TRBJ2-3; D might be TRBD2 (5 bases). Trimming cost V 4 bases and J 6 bases, with 15 bases left between them. In germline, CDR1 is SGHNT, CDR2 YYREEE (reference sequence). The CDR3 consists of 14 residues. CDR3 nucleotide sequence: TGTGCCAGCAGCCCCGCGGGCGAAATTGATACGCAGTATTTT. This codes for CASSPAGEIDTQYF.

V usage is TRBV7-9 and J usage is TRBJ1-1; possible D gene TRBD1, 6 bases. This CDR3 is 11 amino acids long. The germline V and J ends were trimmed by 5 bases and 11 bases, with 12 bases remaining between them. The V gene's germline CDR1 is SEHNR and CDR2 FQNEAQ (reference sequence). The CDR3 nucleotides read TGTGCCAGCAGCGGAGGGGGAGGGGCTTTCTTT. It codes for CASSGGGGAFF.

The table lists this clone with a count of one. This chain links TRBV3-1 (or the pseudogene TRBV3-2) with TRBJ2-3, with D possibly being TRBD1 (6 bases). The CDR3 is made up of 15 amino acids. Trimming took 3 bases from V and 5 from J, leaving 15 bases between them. The germline V gene has CDR1 LGHDT and CDR2 YNNKEL (reference sequence). CDR3 sequence: CASSQGALTVDTQYF. The CDR3 coding sequence is TGTGCCAGCAGCCAGGGGGCGCTGACGGTAGATACGCAGTATTTT.

This chain uses TRBV11-2 with TRBJ1-2, with unresolved D. The CDR3 totals 14 residues. The V end lost 0 bases, the J end lost 5 bases, and 10 bases lay between the germline ends. The germline V gene encodes CDR1 SGHAT and CDR2 FQNNGV. As DNA, the CDR3 is TGTGCCAGCAGCTTAGATTGGTCCGGGTATGGCTACACCTTC. This translates into CASSLDWSGYGYTF. The full variable domain, with the rest looked up from reference TRBV11-2 and TRBJ1-2, is EAGVAQSPRYKIIEKRQSVAFWCNPISGHATLYWYQQILGQGPKLLIQFQNNGVVDDSQLPKDRFSAERLKGVDSTLKIQPAKLEDSAVYLCASSLDWSGYGYTFGSGTRLTVV.

The chain employs TRBV5-1 and TRBJ2-1; 14 bases agree with TRBD2. Germline values: CDR1 SGHRS, CDR2 YFSETQ. CDR3 size: 17 residues. V lost 2 bases to trimming and J lost 5 bases; unmatched junction nucleotides: 6. The DNA for the CDR3 is TGCGCCAGCAGCTTTACTACGACTAGCGGGGGGGACAATGAGCAGTTCTTC. It codes for CASSFTTTSGGDNEQFF. The full variable domain, its missing parts supplied by reference TRBV5-1 and TRBJ2-1, is KAGVTQTPRYLIKTRGQQVTLSCSPISGHRSVSWYQQTPGQGLQFLFEYFSETQRNKGNFPGRFSGRQFSNSRSEMNVSTLELGDSALYLCASSFTTTSGGDNEQFFGPGTRLTVL.

The rearrangement links TRBV7-9 to TRBJ1-5; D remains unclear. V lost 4 bases, J lost 5 bases, and 9 bases lay in between. The CDR3 is made up of 13 amino acids. Germline loops: CDR1 SEHNR, CDR2 FQNEAQ (reference sequence). The CDR3 spells CASSSAEDQPQHF. The CDR3 region has the DNA TGTGCCAGCAGCTCAGCGGAGGATCAGCCCCAGCATTTT.